Following are 20 T cell receptor beta chains from one sample sequenced in a study of technical replicates of blood from several donors. Data came from immunoSEQ multiplex PCR; TCRdb stores just in-frame clones and leaves some out. The sample carries around 69,000 clones, approximately 86% recorded once. The sequencing input was PBMCs. The source of these receptors is a human donor in good health. Some clones in this sample may be carry-over from other donors' samples.

The chain carries TRBV15 and TRBJ1-6; D is perhaps TRBD1 (5 bases). The CDR3 runs 14 residues. The ends were cut back, 2 bases at V and 10 bases at J, with 12 bases in the middle. Germline-derived CDR1 and CDR2 are LNHNV and YYDKDF (reference sequence). The CDR3: CATSRPGASSPLHF. CDR3 coding DNA: TGTGCCACCAGCAGACCTGGGGCATCATCACCCCTCCACTTT.

This chain joins TRBV4-1 and TRBJ1-3; D possibly corresponds to TRBD1 (5 bases). CDR1 and CDR2 from the germline V gene are MGHRA and YSYEKL. V was cut by 5 bases and J by 0 bases, with 17 bases left in between. The CDR3 is made up of 17 amino acids. In DNA, the CDR3 is TGCGCCAGCAGCTTCAGGGTGGAGAAAAACTCTGGAAACACCATATATTTT. Protein: CASSFRVEKNSGNTIYF.

The rearrangement uses TRBV30 and TRBJ2-7, with a possible D match to TRBD1 (5 bases). Germline V gene sequence: CDR1 GTSNPN, CDR2 SVGIG (reference sequence). The V end was cut by 0 bases, the J end by 2 bases, with 8 bases between. The CDR3 totals 13 residues. CDR3 coding DNA: TGTGCCTGGAGTGTAGGGGATCCCTACGAGCAGTACTTC. Translated: CAWSVGDPYEQYF.

V and J are TRBV7-8 and TRBJ1-3, with D unclear. This CDR3 comprises 14 residues. CDR1 is SGHVS, CDR2 FQNEAQ, per germline. V was shortened by 5 bases and J by 0 bases, with 8 bases between the two germline ends. Here the CDR3 reads CASSPRGSGNTIYF. The CDR3 coding sequence is TGTGCCAGCAGCCCCCGCGGCTCTGGAAACACCATATATTTT.

The chain employs TRBV9 and TRBJ2-7, with D possibly matching TRBD2 (6 bases). CDR1 is SGDLS, CDR2 YYNGEE, per germline. V was clipped by 0 bases and J by 3 bases, with 10 bases between them. The CDR3 covers 14 residues. The CDR3 is CASSVGRENYEQYF. DNA for the CDR3: TGTGCCAGCAGCGTAGGACGGGAGAACTACGAGCAGTACTTC. Looking up the rest from reference TRBV9 and TRBJ2-7 gives the full variable domain: DSGVTQTPKHLITATGQRVTLRCSPRSGDLSVYWYQQSLDQGLQFLIQYYNGEERAKGNILERFSAQQFPDLHSELNLSSLELGDSALYFCASSVGRENYEQYFGPGTRLTVT.

This clone has a single count. At one boundary the junction diverges from the germline segment, which might be a read error. The genes are TRBV30 and TRBJ1-1; the D gene is possibly TRBD1 (5 bases). The V gene's germline CDR1 is GTSNPN and CDR2 SVGIG (reference sequence). This CDR3 has 13 residues. This chain's CDR3 is CAWSVSGNSEAFF. As DNA, the CDR3 is TGTGCCTGGAGTGTATCAGGGAACTCTGAAGCTTTCTTT.

A single count supports this clone. The chain employs TRBV7-9 and TRBJ2-1; TRBD2 agrees at 12 bases. The germline V gene encodes CDR1 SEHNR and CDR2 FQNEAQ (reference sequence). This CDR3 is 16 amino acids long. After removal of 6 bases from V and 2 bases from J, the junction contained 5 bases not matched to a gene. CDR3 loop: CASRERLAGAYNEQFF. The CDR3 DNA reads TGTGCCAGCAGGGAAAGACTAGCGGGAGCCTACAATGAGCAGTTCTTC.

The CDR3 sequence is CASAPLAYTYNEQFF. In DNA, the CDR3 is TGTGCCAGCGCTCCACTAGCGTATACCTACAATGAGCAGTTCTTC. V is TRBV27 and J is TRBJ2-1; 7 positions agree with TRBD2. The germline gives CDR1 MNHEY, CDR2 SMNVEV (reference sequence). The CDR3 has 15 residues. V trimming: 8 bases; J trimming: 2 bases; junction bases outside the gene matches: 9.

Only one count was recorded for this clone. V and J are TRBV27 and TRBJ2-3; perhaps TRBD1 as D (6 bases). CDR1 is MNHEY and CDR2 is SMNVEV in the germline V gene (reference sequence). V lost 6 bases and J 2 bases, leaving 12 bases between the germline ends. The CDR3 is 14 amino acids. CDR3 sequence reads: CASRPWDNTDTQYF. CDR3 sequence (DNA): TGTGCCAGCAGACCCTGGGACAACACAGATACGCAGTATTTT.

The gene calls are TRBV5-1 and TRBJ1-2, with 9 nucleotides matching TRBD1. V was pared by 3 bases and J by 3 bases, with 6 bases of the junction left unmatched. Germline values: CDR1 SGHRS, CDR2 YFSETQ. This CDR3 spans 15 amino acids. Here the CDR3 reads CASSSEQGAYYGYTF. In DNA form, the CDR3 reads TGCGCCAGCAGCTCGGAACAGGGGGCATACTATGGCTACACCTTC.

The chain couples TRBV20-1 to TRBJ2-7; TRBD2 might be the D (6 bases). CDR1 DFQATT and CDR2 SNEGSKA come from the germline V gene (reference sequence). The CDR3 is made up of 11 amino acids. Trimming removed 6 bases at V and 5 bases at J, with 11 bases between. DNA for the CDR3: TGCAGTGCCAATAGCGGCCACGAGCAGTACTTC. Its protein is CSANSGHEQYF.

The gene calls are TRBV27 and TRBJ2-2; maybe TRBD2 (6 bases). The germline V gene has CDR1 MNHEY and CDR2 SMNVEV (reference sequence). CDR3 length equals 14 residues. V lost 2 bases to trimming and J lost 4 bases, with 8 bases between them. CDR3 nucleotide sequence: TGTGCCAGCAGTTTACGGGGGAGCACCGGGGAGCTGTTTTTT. This encodes CASSLRGSTGELFF.

This chain connects TRBV5-1 to TRBJ2-3; weak D call: TRBD2 (6 bases). Germline assignment: CDR1 SGHRS and CDR2 YFSETQ. This CDR3 has 15 amino acids. Trimming pared 2 bases from V and 6 bases from J, leaving 16 bases between. The CDR3 protein is CASSFGLAVGDTQYF. As DNA, the CDR3 is TGCGCCAGCAGCTTCGGATTAGCGGTAGGGGATACGCAGTATTTT. Full variable domain (outside the CDR3, taken from reference TRBV5-1 and TRBJ2-3): KAGVTQTPRYLIKTRGQQVTLSCSPISGHRSVSWYQQTPGQGLQFLFEYFSETQRNKGNFPGRFSGRQFSNSRSEMNVSTLELGDSALYLCASSFGLAVGDTQYFGPGTRLTVL.

The chain has TRBV18 and TRBJ2-2; tentative D call: TRBD2 (6 bases). CDR1 and CDR2 from the germline V gene are KGHSH and LQKENI. V was trimmed by 3 bases and J by 3 bases, leaving 11 bases between them. The CDR3 is made up of 15 amino acids. The chain's CDR3 is CASSPQRVDTGELFF. Written as DNA, the CDR3 is TGTGCCAGCTCACCCCAGCGGGTGGACACCGGGGAGCTGTTTTTT.

J is TRBJ2-5 and V is TRBV5-8, with a tentative D call TRBD1 (6 bases). The CDR3 is 14 residues long. Trimming removed 3 bases at V and 2 bases at J, with 11 bases between. Germline V gene data show CDR1 as SGHTS and CDR2 as YDEGEE. The CDR3 nucleotides read TGTGCCAGCAGCTGGAGGACAGAGCAAGAGACCCAGTACTTC. Protein product: CASSWRTEQETQYF.

This clone was seen a few times. This chain's CDR3 is CASSSSGDLQTQYF. CDR3 DNA sequence: TGTGCCAGTAGCAGTAGCGGGGACCTACAGACCCAGTACTTC. The chain links TRBV19 to TRBJ2-5; 8 bases agree with TRBD2. This CDR3 region has 14 residues. The V gene's germline CDR1 is LNHDA and CDR2 SQIVND (reference sequence). J was trimmed by 6 bases and V by 6 bases; bases with no gene match: 9.

The chain is built from TRBV4-1 and TRBJ2-1; no clear D. CDR1 is MGHRA, CDR2 YSYEKL, per germline. This CDR3 is built from 14 residues. V shed 1 base and J shed 4 bases, with 8 bases lying between them. The CDR3 DNA is TGCGCCAGCAGCCAAGGCACACCATACAATGAGCAGTTCTTC. It encodes CASSQGTPYNEQFF.

The chain joins TRBV10-3 to TRBJ2-7; TRBD1 matches 8 bases. The V gene's germline CDR1 is ENHRY and CDR2 SYGVKD. V was clipped by 4 bases and J by 6 bases; unmatched bases: 8. This CDR3 is 14 amino acids long. CDR3 DNA sequence: TGTGCCATCAGTGGACAGGGGAATCGGGGCGAGCAGTACTTC. Translation gives CAISGQGNRGEQYF.

The V gene is TRBV5-1, the J gene TRBJ2-3, with a possible D match to TRBD2 (5 bases). Trimming shortened V by 1 base and J by 2 bases, and 14 bases separated the two germline ends. The germline CDR1 and CDR2 sequences are SGHRS and YFSETQ. The CDR3 is 16 amino acids. In nucleotides, the CDR3 is TGCGCCAGCAGCTTGCTGAGCGCGGGCCTCACAGATACGCAGTATTTT. Its protein product is CASSLLSAGLTDTQYF.

The chain couples TRBV5-4 to TRBJ1-2; D possibly corresponds to TRBD1 (6 bases). In germline, CDR1 is SGHNT, CDR2 YYREEE (reference sequence). The CDR3 has 14 residues. The V gene lost 4 bases and the J gene lost 0 bases, with 10 bases spanning the gap. Here the CDR3 reads CASSPKGANYGYTF. CDR3 nucleotides: TGTGCCAGCAGCCCCAAGGGGGCTAACTATGGCTACACCTTC.